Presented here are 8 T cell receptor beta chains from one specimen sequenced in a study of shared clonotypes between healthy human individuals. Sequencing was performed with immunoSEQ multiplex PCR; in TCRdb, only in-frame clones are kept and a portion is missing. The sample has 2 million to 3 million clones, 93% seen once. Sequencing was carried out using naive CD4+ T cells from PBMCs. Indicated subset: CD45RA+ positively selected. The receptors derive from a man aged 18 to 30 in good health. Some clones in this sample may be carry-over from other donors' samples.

CDR3 sequence (DNA): TGTGCCAGCCCCCCCGATCCGGGACGGGTCATGAACACTGAAGCTTTCTTT. This gives the protein CASPPDPGRVMNTEAFF. The chain uses TRBV28 and TRBJ1-1, with D perhaps matching TRBD1 (5 bases). CDR1 and CDR2 from the germline V gene are MDHEN and SYDVKM. The V gene lost 8 bases and the J gene lost 0 bases, with 22 bases spanning the gap. The CDR3 loop spans 17 amino acids.

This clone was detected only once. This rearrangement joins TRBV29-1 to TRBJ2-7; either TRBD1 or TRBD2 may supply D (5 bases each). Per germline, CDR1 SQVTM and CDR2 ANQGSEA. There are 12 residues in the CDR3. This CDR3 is CSAAPGPYEQYF. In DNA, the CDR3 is TGCAGTGCAGCCCCGGGGCCCTACGAGCAGTACTTC.

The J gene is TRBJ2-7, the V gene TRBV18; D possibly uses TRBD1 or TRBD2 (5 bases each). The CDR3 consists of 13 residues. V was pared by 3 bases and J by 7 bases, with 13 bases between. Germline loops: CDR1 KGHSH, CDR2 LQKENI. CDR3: CASSPGPEGEQYF. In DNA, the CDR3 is TGTGCCAGCTCACCCGGGCCCGAGGGGGAGCAGTACTTC. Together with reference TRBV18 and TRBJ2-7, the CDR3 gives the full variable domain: NAGVMQNPRHLVRRRGQEARLRCSPMKGHSHVYWYRQLPEEGLKFMVYLQKENIIDESGMPKERFSAEFPKEGPSILRIQQVVRGDSAAYFCASSPGPEGEQYFGPGTRLTVT.

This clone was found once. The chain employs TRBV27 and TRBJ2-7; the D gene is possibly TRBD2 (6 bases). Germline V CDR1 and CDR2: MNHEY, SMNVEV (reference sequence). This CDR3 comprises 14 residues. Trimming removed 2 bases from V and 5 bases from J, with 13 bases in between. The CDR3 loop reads CASSLLAGRDEQYF. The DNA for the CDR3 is TGTGCCAGCAGTTTACTCGCGGGGCGGGACGAGCAGTACTTC.

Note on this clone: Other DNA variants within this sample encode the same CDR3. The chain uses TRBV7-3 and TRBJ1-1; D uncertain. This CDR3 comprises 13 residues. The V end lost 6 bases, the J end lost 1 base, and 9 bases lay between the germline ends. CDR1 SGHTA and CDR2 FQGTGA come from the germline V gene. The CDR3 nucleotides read TGTGCCAGCAGTCCCGACGGGAACACTGAAGCTTTCTTT. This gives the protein CASSPDGNTEAFF.

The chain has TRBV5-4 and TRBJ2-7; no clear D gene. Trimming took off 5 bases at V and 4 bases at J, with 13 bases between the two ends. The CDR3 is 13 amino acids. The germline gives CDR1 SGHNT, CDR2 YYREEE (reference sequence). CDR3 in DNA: TGTGCCAGCAGGCCTGTCGGACGTTACGAGCAGTACTTC. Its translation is CASRPVGRYEQYF.

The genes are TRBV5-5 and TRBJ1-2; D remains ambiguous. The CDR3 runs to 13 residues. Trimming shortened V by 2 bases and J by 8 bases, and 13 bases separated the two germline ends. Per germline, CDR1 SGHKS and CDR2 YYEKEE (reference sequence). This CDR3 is CASSFSGDGGYTF. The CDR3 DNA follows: TGTGCCAGCAGCTTTTCCGGGGATGGGGGCTACACCTTC. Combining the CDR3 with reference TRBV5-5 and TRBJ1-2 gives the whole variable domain DAGVTQSPTHLIKTRGQQVTLRCSPISGHKSVSWYQQVLGQGPQFIFQYYEKEERGRGNFPDRFSARQFPNYSSELNVNALLLGDSALYLCASSFSGDGGYTFGSGTRLTVV.

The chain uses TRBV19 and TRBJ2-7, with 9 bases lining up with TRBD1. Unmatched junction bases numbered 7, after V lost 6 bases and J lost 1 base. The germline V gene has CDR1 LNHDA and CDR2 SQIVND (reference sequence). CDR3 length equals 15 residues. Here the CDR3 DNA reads TGTGCCAGTAGGCGGGGGACAGGGATATCCTACGAGCAGTACTTC. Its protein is CASRRGTGISYEQYF.